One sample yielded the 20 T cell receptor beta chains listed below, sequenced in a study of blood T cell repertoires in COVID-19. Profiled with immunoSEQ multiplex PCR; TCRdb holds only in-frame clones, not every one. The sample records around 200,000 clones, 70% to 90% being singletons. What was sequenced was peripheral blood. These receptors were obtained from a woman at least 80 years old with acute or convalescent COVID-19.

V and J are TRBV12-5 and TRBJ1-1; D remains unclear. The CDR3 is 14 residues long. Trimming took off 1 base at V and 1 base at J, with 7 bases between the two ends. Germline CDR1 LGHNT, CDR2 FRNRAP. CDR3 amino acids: CASGLGLPNTEAFF. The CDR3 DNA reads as TGTGCTAGTGGTTTGGGGCTCCCGAACACTGAAGCTTTCTTT.

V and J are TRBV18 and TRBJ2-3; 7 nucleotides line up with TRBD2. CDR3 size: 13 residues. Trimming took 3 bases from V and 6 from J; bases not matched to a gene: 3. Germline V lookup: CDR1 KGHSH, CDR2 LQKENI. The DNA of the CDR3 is TGTGCCAGCTCACCGGGACTACTGGATACGCAGTATTTT. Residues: CASSPGLLDTQYF. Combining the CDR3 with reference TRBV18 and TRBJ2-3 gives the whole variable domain NAGVMQNPRHLVRRRGQEARLRCSPMKGHSHVYWYRQLPEEGLKFMVYLQKENIIDESGMPKERFSAEFPKEGPSILRIQQVVRGDSAAYFCASSPGLLDTQYFGPGTRLTVL.

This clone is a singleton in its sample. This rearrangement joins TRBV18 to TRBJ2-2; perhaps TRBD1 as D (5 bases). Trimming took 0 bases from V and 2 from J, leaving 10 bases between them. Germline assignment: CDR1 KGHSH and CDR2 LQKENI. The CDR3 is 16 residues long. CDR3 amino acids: CASSPPTGQNTGELFF. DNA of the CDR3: TGTGCCAGCTCACCACCAACAGGCCAAAACACCGGGGAGCTGTTTTTT.

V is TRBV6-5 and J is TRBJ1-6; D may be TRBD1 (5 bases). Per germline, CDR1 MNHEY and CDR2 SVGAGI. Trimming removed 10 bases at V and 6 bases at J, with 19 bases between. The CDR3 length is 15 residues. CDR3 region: CATRRGALGNSPLHF. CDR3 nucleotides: TGTGCCACCAGAAGGGGCGCATTGGGTAATTCACCCCTCCACTTT.

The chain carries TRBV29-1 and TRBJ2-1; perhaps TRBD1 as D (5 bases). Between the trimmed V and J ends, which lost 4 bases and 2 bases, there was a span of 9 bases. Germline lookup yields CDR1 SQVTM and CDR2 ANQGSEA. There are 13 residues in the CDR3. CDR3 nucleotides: TGCAGCGTTGTAGGGGTTGCCTACAATGAGCAGTTCTTC. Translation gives CSVVGVAYNEQFF.

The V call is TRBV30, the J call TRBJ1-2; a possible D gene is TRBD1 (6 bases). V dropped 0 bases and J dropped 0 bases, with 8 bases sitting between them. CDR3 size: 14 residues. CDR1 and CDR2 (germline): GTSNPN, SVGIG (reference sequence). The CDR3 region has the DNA TGTGCCTGGAGTGTAGAGGGGGCTAACTATGGCTACACCTTC. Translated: CAWSVEGANYGYTF. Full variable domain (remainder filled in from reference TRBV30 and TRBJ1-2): SQTIHQWPATLVQPVGSPLSLECTVEGTSNPNLYWYRQAAGRGLQLLFYSVGIGQISSEVPQNLSASRPQDRQFILSSKKLLLSDSGFYLCAWSVEGANYGYTFGSGTRLTVV.

The CDR3 sequence: CASSRVGGPTEAFF. DNA of the CDR3: TGTGCCAGCAGCCGGGTCGGGGGGCCCACTGAAGCTTTCTTT. The rearrangement joins TRBV6-5 to TRBJ1-1; D may be TRBD1 (6 bases). V gave up 6 bases and J gave up 4 bases, with 15 bases separating them. CDR3 length equals 14 residues. CDR1 is MNHEY, CDR2 SVGAGI, per germline.

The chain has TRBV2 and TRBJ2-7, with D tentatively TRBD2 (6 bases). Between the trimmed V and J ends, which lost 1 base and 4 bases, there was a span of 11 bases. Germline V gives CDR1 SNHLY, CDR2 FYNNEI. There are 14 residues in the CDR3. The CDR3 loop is CASSEGSGGYEQYF. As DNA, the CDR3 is TGTGCCAGCAGTGAAGGGTCCGGGGGTTACGAGCAGTACTTC.

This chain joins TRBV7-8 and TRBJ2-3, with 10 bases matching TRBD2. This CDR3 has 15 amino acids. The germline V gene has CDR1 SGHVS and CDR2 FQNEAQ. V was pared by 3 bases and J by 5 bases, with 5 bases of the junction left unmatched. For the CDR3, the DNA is TGTGCCAGCAGCTTTCTAGCGGGGGTACAAGATACGCAGTATTTT. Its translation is CASSFLAGVQDTQYF.

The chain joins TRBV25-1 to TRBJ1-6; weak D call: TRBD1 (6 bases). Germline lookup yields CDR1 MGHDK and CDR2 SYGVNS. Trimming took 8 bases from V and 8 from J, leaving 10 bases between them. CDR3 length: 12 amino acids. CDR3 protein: CASGQGYSPLHF. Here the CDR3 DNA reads TGTGCCAGCGGGCAGGGGTATTCACCCCTCCACTTT.

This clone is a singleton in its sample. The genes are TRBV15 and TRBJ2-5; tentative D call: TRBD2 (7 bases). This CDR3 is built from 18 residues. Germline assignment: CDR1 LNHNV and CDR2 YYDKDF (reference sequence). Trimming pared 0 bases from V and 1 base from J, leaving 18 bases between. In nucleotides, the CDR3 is TGTGCCACCAGCAGAGATAGGGGGGGGGTCCCATCCCAAGAGACCCAGTACTTC. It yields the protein CATSRDRGGVPSQETQYF.

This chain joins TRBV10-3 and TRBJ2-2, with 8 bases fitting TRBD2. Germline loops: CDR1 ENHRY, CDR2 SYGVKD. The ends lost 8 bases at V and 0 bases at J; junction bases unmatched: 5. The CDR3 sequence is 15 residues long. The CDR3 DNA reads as TGTGCCATCGGCCTCGGGGGGGCGAACACCGGGGAGCTGTTTTTT. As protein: CAIGLGGANTGELFF.

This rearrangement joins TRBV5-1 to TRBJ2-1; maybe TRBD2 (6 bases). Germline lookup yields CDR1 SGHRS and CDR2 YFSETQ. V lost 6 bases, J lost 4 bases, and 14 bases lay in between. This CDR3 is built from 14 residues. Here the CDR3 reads CASMEGTAYNEQFF. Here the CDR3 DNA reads TGCGCCAGCATGGAGGGAACGGCTTACAATGAGCAGTTCTTC.

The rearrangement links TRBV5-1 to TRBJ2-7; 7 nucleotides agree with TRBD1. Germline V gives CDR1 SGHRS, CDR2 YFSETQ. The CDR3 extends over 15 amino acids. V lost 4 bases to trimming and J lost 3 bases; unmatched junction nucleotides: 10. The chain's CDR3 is CASSPREGAGYEQYF. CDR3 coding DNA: TGCGCCAGCAGCCCGAGAGAGGGGGCAGGCTACGAGCAGTACTTC.

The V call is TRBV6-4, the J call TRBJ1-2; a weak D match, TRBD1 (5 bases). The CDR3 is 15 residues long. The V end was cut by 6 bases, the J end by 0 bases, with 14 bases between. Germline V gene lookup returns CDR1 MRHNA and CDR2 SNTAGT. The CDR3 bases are TGTGCCAGCAGCCAGGACAATCGAGCTAACTATGGCTACACCTTC. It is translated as CASSQDNRANYGYTF.

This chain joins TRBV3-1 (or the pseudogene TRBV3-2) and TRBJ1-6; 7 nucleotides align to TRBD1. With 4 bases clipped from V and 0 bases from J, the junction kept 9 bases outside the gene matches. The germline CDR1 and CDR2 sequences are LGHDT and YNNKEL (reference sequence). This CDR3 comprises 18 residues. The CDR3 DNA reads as TGTGCCAGCAGCCTACGACAGGGACCGAGCTCCTATAATTCACCCCTCCACTTT. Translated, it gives CASSLRQGPSSYNSPLHF.

The CDR3 loop reads CASSLGEGTGGGYTF. The CDR3 nucleotides are TGTGCCAGCAGTTTAGGGGAGGGGACAGGGGGCGGCTACACCTTC. The chain combines TRBV28 with TRBJ1-2, with 12 bases aligning to TRBD1. Germline V gene sequence: CDR1 MDHEN, CDR2 SYDVKM. This CDR3 contains 15 residues. The junction had 6 bases not matched to a gene; V was cut back by 2 bases and J by 8 bases.

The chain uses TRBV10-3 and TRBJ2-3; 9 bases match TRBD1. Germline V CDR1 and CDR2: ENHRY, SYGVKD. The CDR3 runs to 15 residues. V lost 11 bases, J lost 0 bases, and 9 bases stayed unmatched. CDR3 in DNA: TGTGCCGCAACAAGGACAGGGGTTAGCACAGATACGCAGTATTTT. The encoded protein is CAATRTGVSTDTQYF.

CDR3 bases: TGTGCCACCGAGGCCTGTAGGTCCTACGAGCAGTACTTC. The encoded protein is CATEACRSYEQYF. This chain links TRBV6-7 with TRBJ2-7; D not certain. TRBV6-7 is marked as an open reading frame, function uncertain. The CDR3 is 13 amino acids. V lost 10 bases and J 1 base, leaving 14 bases between the germline ends.

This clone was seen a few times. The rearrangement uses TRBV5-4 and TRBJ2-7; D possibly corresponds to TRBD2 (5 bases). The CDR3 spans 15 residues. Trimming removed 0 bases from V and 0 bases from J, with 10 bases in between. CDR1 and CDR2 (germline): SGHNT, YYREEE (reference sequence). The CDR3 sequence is CASSLVVGSSYEQYF. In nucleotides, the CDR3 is TGTGCCAGCAGCTTGGTGGTGGGGAGCTCCTACGAGCAGTACTTC.